This note documents a single T cell receptor beta chain sequence. Antigen unknown. CDR3 length: 19 amino acids. CDR1 is ENHRY and CDR2 is SYGVKD in the germline V gene. Trimming took 4 bases from V and 0 from J; bases not matched to a gene: 13. The record originates from a study of cytomegalovirus exposure and HLA in healthy donors. Study conclusions and caveats: Highest at DRB1 and lowest at HLA-C, TCR association rates differed among HLA loci in a later analysis. Earlier analysis found most TCR beta V segments productive about 87% or about 30% of the time.

Both 60 Vbeta primers and 13 Jbeta primers went into the PCR. Assay used: immunoSEQ multiplex PCR; TCRdb lists only in-frame clones, some missing. This sample carries approximately 160,000 clones, 84% of them seen once, and the ten largest clones take 4.8%. V usage is TRBV10-3 and J usage is TRBJ2-2; 8 nucleotides agree with TRBD2. The source of this sequence is a man aged 18 to 30 in good health and CMV-seronegative. Sample: PBMCs. Written as DNA, the CDR3 is TGTGCCATCAGTGGAATTTCGGGGTTAGCGGGATCGAACACCGGGGAGCTGTTTTTT. It translates to CAISGISGLAGSNTGELFF.